This entry lists 29 T cell receptor beta chains sequenced from one sample in a study of blood T cell repertoires in COVID-19 (dated by TCRdb to the early 2020s). Libraries were prepared through the immunoSEQ multiplex PCR assay. Entries here come from immuneACCESS through TCRdb and include only in-frame sequences with V and J called. Some clones fail to appear in such tables; in the studies checked, an unresolved V gene covers under half of the shortfall, and the cause of the remainder is unknown. This sample lists roughly 200,000 clones; roughly four fifths were detected once. Jointly, the top ten make up approximately 12% of the sample. The sample was PBMCs or T cells enriched from blood (not recorded which). These receptors were obtained from a man aged 35 to 55 who had recovered from COVID-19.

V gene TRBV11-2 combines with J gene TRBJ1-5, with TRBD1 matching over 9 bases. V dropped 3 bases and J dropped 5; count of bases not matched to a gene: 5. This CDR3 is built from 15 residues. In germline, CDR1 is SGHAT, CDR2 FQNNGV. The CDR3 sequence: CASSLDRGEHQPQHF. In nucleotides, the CDR3 is TGTGCCAGCAGCTTGGACAGGGGAGAACATCAGCCCCAGCATTTT.

The rearrangement joins TRBV19 to TRBJ2-2; unclear D gene. The CDR3 runs 13 residues. V lost 5 bases and J 1 base, leaving 5 bases between the germline ends. Germline lookup yields CDR1 LNHDA and CDR2 SQIVND (reference sequence). CDR3 sequence: CASSQLNTGELFF. The CDR3, as DNA: TGTGCCAGTAGTCAACTGAACACCGGGGAGCTGTTTTTT.

This clone was picked up a small number of times. This sequence joins TRBV6-1 and TRBJ2-7; D ambiguous. The germline V gene has CDR1 MNHNS and CDR2 SASEGT. V dropped 3 bases and J dropped 3 bases, with 12 bases sitting between them. The CDR3 is 14 residues long. CDR3 in amino acids: CASSDFVGVYEQYV. The CDR3 DNA follows: TGTGCCAGCAGTGATTTTGTTGGAGTCTACGAGCAGTACGTC.

The chain couples TRBV6-1 to TRBJ1-1; 9 bases align to TRBD1. J was trimmed by 4 bases and V by 2 bases; bases with no gene match: 8. The germline CDR1 and CDR2 sequences are MNHNS and SASEGT. This CDR3 has 16 residues. DNA for the CDR3: TGTGCCAGCAGTGAAAAAGGGGGACAGGGAACCACTGAAGCTTTCTTT. Translated, it gives CASSEKGGQGTTEAFF.

The chain carries TRBV7-3 and TRBJ1-1; D is ambiguous. Trimming took off 5 bases at V and 11 bases at J, with 21 bases between the two ends. There are 14 residues in the CDR3. Germline-derived CDR1 and CDR2 are SGHTA and FQGTGA. Here the CDR3 DNA reads TGTGCCAGCAGCGCAGGTCCCGTATTCGGTGATGCTTTCTTT. It specifies CASSAGPVFGDAFF.

This sequence joins TRBV29-1 and TRBJ2-7; 7 bases are shared with TRBD2. J lost 6 bases, V lost 4 bases, and 12 bases had no gene match. The CDR3 has 14 amino acids. CDR1 is SQVTM, CDR2 ANQGSEA, per germline. The CDR3 coding sequence is TGCAGCGTTGTAACGACTAGCAGTAGAGGCGAGCAGTACTTC. It codes for CSVVTTSSRGEQYF.

In regard to this clone: Other DNA sequences within the sample encode an identical CDR3. The chain uses TRBV12-3 or TRBV12-4 and TRBJ1-5; D unclear. The CDR3 sequence is 11 residues long. V was shortened by 6 bases and J by 10 bases, with 10 bases between the two germline ends. CDR3 DNA sequence: TGTGCCAGCAGCCTGGGAGGACCCCAGCATTTT. It specifies CASSLGGPQHF.

The chain combines TRBV29-1 with TRBJ2-7; TRBD2 agrees at 10 bases. V shed 5 bases and J 2 bases; nucleotides not matched to a gene: 6. Germline-derived CDR1 and CDR2 are SQVTM and ANQGSEA. CDR3 length equals 14 residues. CDR3 in amino acids: CSVFESGRAYEQYV. The CDR3 DNA reads TGCAGCGTTTTTGAGAGCGGGAGGGCCTACGAGCAGTACGTC.

The chain employs TRBV10-3 and TRBJ2-3; tentative D call: TRBD1 (6 bases). The V end lost 3 bases, the J end lost 4 bases, and 11 bases lay between the germline ends. Germline values: CDR1 ENHRY, CDR2 SYGVKD. The CDR3 has 14 residues. CDR3 sequence reads: CAISDSAGADTQYF. In nucleotides, the CDR3 is TGTGCCATCAGTGATTCGGCAGGGGCAGATACGCAGTATTTT.

The chain recombines TRBV28 with TRBJ2-1; TRBD2 matches 12 bases. The V gene end was trimmed by 6 bases and the J gene end by 3 bases; junction bases not matched to a gene: 3. The CDR3 sequence is 15 residues long. Germline loops: CDR1 MDHEN, CDR2 SYDVKM. CDR3 DNA sequence: TGTGCCAGCAGGCCTAGCGGGAGGGGCTACAATGAGCAGTTCTTC. Translation gives CASRPSGRGYNEQFF.

The rearrangement uses TRBV9 and TRBJ1-1; D might be TRBD1 (5 bases). Germline V gene sequence: CDR1 SGDLS, CDR2 YYNGEE. This CDR3 is built from 15 residues. The V gene lost 4 bases and the J gene lost 1 base, with 14 bases spanning the gap. Here the CDR3 reads CASSPLAGPNTEAFF. The CDR3 region has the DNA TGTGCCAGCAGCCCCTTGGCGGGGCCGAACACTGAAGCTTTCTTT.

This clone has only one observation. Sequence at one end of the junction differs from germline and may be a read error. The CDR3 protein is CASSPVRGRDPETQYF. CDR3 bases: TGTGCTAGCAGCCCCGTGCGCGGGAGGGATCCAGAGACCCAGTACTTC. The chain uses TRBV7-7 and TRBJ2-5; 9 bases align to TRBD2. The CDR3 runs to 16 residues. Germline V gene sequence: CDR1 SSHAT, CDR2 FNYEAQ (reference sequence).

The rearrangement uses TRBV6-2 or TRBV6-3 and TRBJ2-1, with D possibly TRBD2 on 5 matching bases. Germline V CDR1 and CDR2: MNHEY, SVGEGT. The CDR3 loop spans 13 amino acids. Trimming removed 5 bases from V and 4 bases from J, with 9 bases in between. CDR3 loop: CASSQGLYNEQFF. The CDR3 DNA is TGTGCCAGCAGTCAAGGACTTTACAATGAGCAGTTCTTC.

The genes are TRBV11-2 and TRBJ2-7; 10 nucleotides line up with TRBD1. The CDR3 spans 14 residues. The V gene's germline CDR1 is SGHAT and CDR2 FQNNGV. Germline trimming cut 5 bases from V and 3 bases from J; bases unmatched to any gene: 4. The chain's CDR3 is CASSHGQGVYEQYV. The CDR3, as DNA: TGTGCCAGCAGCCACGGACAGGGGGTCTACGAGCAGTACGTC.

The CDR3, as DNA: TGTGCCAGCAGCTTGGGAGGAACCTCCTATAATTCACCCCTCCACTTT. It translates to CASSLGGTSYNSPLHF. V and J are TRBV5-8 and TRBJ1-6, with D uncertain. Germline V gene sequence: CDR1 SGHTS, CDR2 YDEGEE. This CDR3 is built from 16 residues. Trimming shortened V by 0 bases and J by 0 bases, and 7 bases separated the two germline ends.

The chain links TRBV9 to TRBJ1-2; tentative D call: TRBD1 (6 bases). This CDR3 region has 22 residues. V was trimmed by 3 bases and J by 0 bases, leaving 33 bases between them. Looked up from germline, CDR1 is SGDLS and CDR2 is YYNGEE. The CDR3 sequence is CASSAPSLPKVRLGGPNYGYTF. As DNA, the CDR3 is TGTGCCAGCAGCGCCCCTTCCCTCCCGAAAGTGCGACTCGGGGGGCCTAACTATGGCTACACCTTC.

This clone appeared a single time. This rearrangement joins TRBV11-2 to TRBJ1-1, with 7 bases identical to TRBD1. Germline V lookup: CDR1 SGHAT, CDR2 FQNNGV. The trim removed 1 base at V and 0 bases at J, leaving 5 bases unmatched. This CDR3 has 16 amino acids. The DNA of the CDR3 is TGTGCCAGCAGCTTAGGATTCGGACAGGTGAACACTGAAGCTTTCTTT. Amino acids: CASSLGFGQVNTEAFF.

This clone came up a few times. The chain uses TRBV4-1 and TRBJ1-2; possible D gene TRBD1, 5 bases. CDR1 MGHRA and CDR2 YSYEKL come from the germline V gene. The CDR3 extends over 16 amino acids. Trimming took 0 bases from V and 8 from J, leaving 19 bases between them. The DNA for the CDR3 is TGCGCCAGCAGCCAAGAAGGGACTCATACTATGAGAGGCTACACCTTC. Residues: CASSQEGTHTMRGYTF.

The CDR3 sequence is CATSDSRLAGAYEQFF. The CDR3 nucleotides read TGTGCCACCAGTGATTCCCGACTAGCGGGAGCATATGAGCAGTTCTTC. This rearrangement joins TRBV24-1 to TRBJ2-1, with 12 bases fitting TRBD2. The junction had 6 bases not matched to a gene; V was cut back by 2 bases and J by 8 bases. Germline values: CDR1 KGHDR, CDR2 SFDVKD. The length of the CDR3 is 16 residues.

The rearrangement links TRBV24-1 to TRBJ2-1; tentatively, D is TRBD1 (6 bases). Germline assignment: CDR1 KGHDR and CDR2 SFDVKD. The germline V and J ends were trimmed by 4 bases and 8 bases, with 17 bases remaining between them. This CDR3 spans 15 amino acids. The CDR3 sequence: CATSDRDIKHDEQFF. The CDR3 DNA sequence: TGTGCCACCAGTGACCGGGACATTAAACATGATGAGCAGTTCTTC.

This clone appeared a single time. J is TRBJ1-5 and V is TRBV12-2; the D call in the table, TRBD1, was not verified against the DNA. TRBV12-2 is termed a pseudogene. CDR3 size: 20 residues. CDR3 residues: CASRLAPSLQGKYSNQPQHF. The CDR3 nucleotides are TGTGCAAGTCGCTTAGCCCCTTCCCTCCAGGGTAAGTATAGCAATCAGCCCCAGCATTTT.

The chain links TRBV19 to TRBJ2-2; 13 positions agree with TRBD2. Trimming removed 5 bases from V and 10 bases from J; junction bases left unmatched: 7. The CDR3 has 15 residues. Germline V gives CDR1 LNHDA, CDR2 SQIVND (reference sequence). CDR3: CASSPGTSGIQELFF. CDR3 in DNA: TGTGCCAGTAGTCCCGGGACTAGCGGGATTCAGGAGCTGTTTTTT.

The rearrangement joins TRBV5-1 to TRBJ2-5, with D unresolved. The V and J ends lost 3 bases and 8 bases respectively, with 8 bases between them. The germline V gene has CDR1 SGHRS and CDR2 YFSETQ. The length of the CDR3 is 11 residues. CDR3 protein: CASSSSYTQYF. The CDR3 DNA is TGCGCCAGCAGCTCTTCTTATACCCAGTACTTC.

This CDR3 is CSAIEGGPTETQYF. In DNA, the CDR3 is TGCAGTGCTATTGAGGGAGGGCCTACAGAGACCCAGTACTTC. This chain uses TRBV20-1 with TRBJ2-5; TRBD2 aligns across 7 bases. Per germline, CDR1 DFQATT and CDR2 SNEGSKA (reference sequence). V dropped 4 bases and J dropped 4; count of bases not matched to a gene: 9. This CDR3 region has 14 residues.

Written as DNA, the CDR3 is TGTGCCAGCAGCTTAGGAGACAGACGACTCTCTGGAAACACCATATATTTT. Residues: CASSLGDRRLSGNTIYF. This chain links TRBV7-2 with TRBJ1-3, with D perhaps TRBD1 (5 bases). Per the germline V gene, CDR1 is SGHTA and CDR2 is FQGNSA. This CDR3 contains 17 residues. The V end lost 1 base, the J end lost 0 bases, and 13 bases lay between the germline ends.

This chain links TRBV7-2 with TRBJ1-6, with D tentatively TRBD1 (6 bases). The CDR3 is 16 amino acids. Per germline, CDR1 SGHTA and CDR2 FQGNSA. V was shortened by 1 base and J by 6 bases, with 13 bases between the two germline ends. CDR3 nucleotide sequence: TGTGCCAGCAGCTTAGACGGGGGGCAGTTTAATTCACCCCTCCACTTT. Its translation is CASSLDGGQFNSPLHF.

V usage is TRBV6-6 and J usage is TRBJ2-1, with 7 bases identical to TRBD1. CDR1 MNHNY and CDR2 SVGAGI come from the germline V gene (reference sequence). The CDR3 contains 16 residues. The V segment lost 5 bases and the J segment 0 bases; nucleotides outside the gene matches: 7. The CDR3 coding sequence is TGTGCCAGCAGTCCCCCGGGACAGTACTCCTACAATGAGCAGTTCTTC. As protein: CASSPPGQYSYNEQFF.

CDR3 bases: TGTGCCAGCAGCGTCCTAGCGGGAGTTCTGCACAATGAGCAGTTCTTC. It is translated as CASSVLAGVLHNEQFF. The chain combines TRBV9 with TRBJ2-1; 10 bases match TRBD2. The CDR3 consists of 16 residues. Germline values: CDR1 SGDLS, CDR2 YYNGEE. V shed 2 bases and J 5 bases; nucleotides not matched to a gene: 7.

The chain is built from TRBV10-3 and TRBJ1-2; D is uncertain. V was cut by 2 bases and J by 4 bases, with 8 bases left in between. Germline V gives CDR1 ENHRY, CDR2 SYGVKD. This CDR3 has 13 amino acids. CDR3 protein: CAISEGEIYGYTF. The CDR3 DNA follows: TGTGCCATCAGTGAGGGGGAGATCTATGGCTACACCTTC.